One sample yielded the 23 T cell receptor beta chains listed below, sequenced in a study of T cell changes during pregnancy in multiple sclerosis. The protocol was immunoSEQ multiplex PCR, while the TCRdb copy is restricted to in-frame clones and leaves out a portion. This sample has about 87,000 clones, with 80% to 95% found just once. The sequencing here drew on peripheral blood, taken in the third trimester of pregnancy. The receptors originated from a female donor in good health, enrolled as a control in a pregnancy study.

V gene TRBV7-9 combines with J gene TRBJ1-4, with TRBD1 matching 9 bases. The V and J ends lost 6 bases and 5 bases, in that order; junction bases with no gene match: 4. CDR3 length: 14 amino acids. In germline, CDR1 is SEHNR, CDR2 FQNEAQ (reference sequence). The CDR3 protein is CASRSGTGNEKLFF. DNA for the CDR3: TGTGCCAGCAGGTCCGGGACAGGGAATGAAAAACTGTTTTTT. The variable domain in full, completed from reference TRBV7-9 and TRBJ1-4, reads DTGVSQNPRHKITKRGQNVTFRCDPISEHNRLYWYRQTLGQGPEFLTYFQNEAQLEKSRLLSDRFSAERPKGSFSTLEIQRTEQGDSAMYLCASRSGTGNEKLFFGSGTQLSVL.

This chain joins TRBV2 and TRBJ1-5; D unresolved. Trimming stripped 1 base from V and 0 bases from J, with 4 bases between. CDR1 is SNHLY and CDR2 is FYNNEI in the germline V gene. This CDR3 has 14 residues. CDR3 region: CASSEDYSNQPQHF. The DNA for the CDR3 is TGTGCCAGCAGTGAAGATTATAGCAATCAGCCCCAGCATTTT.

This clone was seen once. The CDR3 spells CASSSSGTHQETQYF. The CDR3 DNA reads as TGCGCCAGCAGCTCATCCGGGACACACCAAGAGACCCAGTACTTC. The chain uses TRBV5-1 and TRBJ2-5; maybe TRBD1 (6 bases). This CDR3 is 15 amino acids long. CDR1 is SGHRS, CDR2 YFSETQ, per germline. V gave up 3 bases and J gave up 0 bases, with 12 bases separating them.

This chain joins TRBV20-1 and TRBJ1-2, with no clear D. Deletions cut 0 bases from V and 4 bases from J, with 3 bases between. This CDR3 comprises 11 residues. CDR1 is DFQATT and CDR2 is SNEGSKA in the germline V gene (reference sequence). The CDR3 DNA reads TGCAGTGCTAGAGATCTCTATGGCTACACCTTC. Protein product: CSARDLYGYTF.

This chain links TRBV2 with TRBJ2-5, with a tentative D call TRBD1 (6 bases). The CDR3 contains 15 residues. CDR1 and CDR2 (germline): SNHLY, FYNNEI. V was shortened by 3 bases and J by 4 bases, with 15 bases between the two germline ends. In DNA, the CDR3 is TGTGCCAGCAGTGAGTCTCAGGGGTTGGTAGAGACCCAGTACTTC. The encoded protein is CASSESQGLVETQYF.

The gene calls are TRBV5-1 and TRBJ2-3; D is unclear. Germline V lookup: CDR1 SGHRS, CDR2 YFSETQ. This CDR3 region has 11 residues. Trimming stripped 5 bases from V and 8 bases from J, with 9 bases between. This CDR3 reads CASSTPGTQYF. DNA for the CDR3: TGCGCCAGCAGTACGCCGGGTACGCAGTATTTT. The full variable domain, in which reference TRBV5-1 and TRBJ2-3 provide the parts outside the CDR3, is KAGVTQTPRYLIKTRGQQVTLSCSPISGHRSVSWYQQTPGQGLQFLFEYFSETQRNKGNFPGRFSGRQFSNSRSEMNVSTLELGDSALYLCASSTPGTQYFGPGTRLTVL.

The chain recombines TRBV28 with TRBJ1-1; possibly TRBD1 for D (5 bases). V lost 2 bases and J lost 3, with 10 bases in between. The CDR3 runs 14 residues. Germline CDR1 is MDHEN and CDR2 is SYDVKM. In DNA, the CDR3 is TGTGCCAGCAGTTTAGGGGGGAGTTACACTGAAGCTTTCTTT. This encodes CASSLGGSYTEAFF.

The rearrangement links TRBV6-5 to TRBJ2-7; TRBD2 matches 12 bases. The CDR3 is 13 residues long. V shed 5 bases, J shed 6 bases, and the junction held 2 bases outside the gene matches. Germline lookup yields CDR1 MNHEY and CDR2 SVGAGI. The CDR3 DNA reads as TGTGCCAGCAGTCGGGGACTAGCGGGCGAGCAGTACTTC. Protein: CASSRGLAGEQYF.

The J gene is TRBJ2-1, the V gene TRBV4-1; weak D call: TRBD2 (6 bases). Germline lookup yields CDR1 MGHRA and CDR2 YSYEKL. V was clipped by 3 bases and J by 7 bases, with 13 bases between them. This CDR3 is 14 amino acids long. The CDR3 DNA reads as TGCGCCAGCAGCCACCCTGCTGGGAGGAATGAGCAGTTCTTC. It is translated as CASSHPAGRNEQFF.

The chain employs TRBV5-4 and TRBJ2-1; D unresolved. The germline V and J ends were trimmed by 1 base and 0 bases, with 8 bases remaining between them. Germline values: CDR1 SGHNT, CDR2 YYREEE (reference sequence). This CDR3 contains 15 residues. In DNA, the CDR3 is TGTGCCAGCAGCTTGAGACTTCTCTCCTACAATGAGCAGTTCTTC. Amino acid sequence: CASSLRLLSYNEQFF.

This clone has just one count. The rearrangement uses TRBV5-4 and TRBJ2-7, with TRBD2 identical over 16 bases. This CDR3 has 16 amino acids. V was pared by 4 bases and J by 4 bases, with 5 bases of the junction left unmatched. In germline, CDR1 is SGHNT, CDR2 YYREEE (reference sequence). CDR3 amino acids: CASSEGLAGGGYEQYF. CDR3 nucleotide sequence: TGTGCCAGCAGCGAGGGACTAGCGGGGGGGGGATACGAGCAGTACTTC.

The CDR3 protein is CASSERTPQQPQHF. CDR3 bases: TGTGCCAGCAGCGAGCGGACCCCGCAGCAGCCCCAGCATTTT. This sequence joins TRBV2 and TRBJ1-5, with D hard to call. V was clipped by 6 bases and J by 7 bases, with 16 bases between them. CDR1 SNHLY and CDR2 FYNNEI come from the germline V gene. This CDR3 comprises 14 residues.

CDR3 sequence: CASSRGTNYEQYF. The CDR3 bases are TGTGCCAGCAGTCGGGGGACTAACTACGAGCAGTACTTC. The chain joins TRBV7-9 to TRBJ2-7; 7 bases fit TRBD2. This CDR3 comprises 13 residues. V dropped 6 bases and J dropped 3; count of bases not matched to a gene: 5. Germline V CDR1 and CDR2: SEHNR, FQNEAQ (reference sequence).

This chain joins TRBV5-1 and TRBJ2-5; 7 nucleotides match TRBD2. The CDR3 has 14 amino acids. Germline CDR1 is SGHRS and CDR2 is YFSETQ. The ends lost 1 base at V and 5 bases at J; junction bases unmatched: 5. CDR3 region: CASSLPGGRETQYF. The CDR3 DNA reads TGCGCCAGCAGCTTGCCGGGAGGAAGGGAGACCCAGTACTTC.

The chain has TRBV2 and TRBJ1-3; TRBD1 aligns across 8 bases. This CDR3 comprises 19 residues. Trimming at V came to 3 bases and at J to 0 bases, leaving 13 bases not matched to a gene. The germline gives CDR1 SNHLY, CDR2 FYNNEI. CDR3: CASSDMRVGDRLSGNTIYF. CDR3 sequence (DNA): TGTGCCAGCAGTGATATGAGAGTAGGGGACAGGCTCTCTGGAAACACCATATATTTT.

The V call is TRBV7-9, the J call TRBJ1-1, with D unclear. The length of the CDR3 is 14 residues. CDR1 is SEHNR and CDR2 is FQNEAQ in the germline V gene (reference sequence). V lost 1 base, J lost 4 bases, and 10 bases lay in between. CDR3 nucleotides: TGTGCCAGCAGCTTAGAGGGAGGGATCACTGAAGCTTTCTTT. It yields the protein CASSLEGGITEAFF.

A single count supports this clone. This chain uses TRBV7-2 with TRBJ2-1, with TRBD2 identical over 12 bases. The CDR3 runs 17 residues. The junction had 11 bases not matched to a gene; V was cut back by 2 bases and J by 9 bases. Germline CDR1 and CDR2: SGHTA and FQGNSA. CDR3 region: CASSLRGKTSGSREQFF. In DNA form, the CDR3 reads TGTGCCAGCAGCTTAAGGGGGAAGACTAGCGGGAGTCGTGAGCAGTTCTTC.

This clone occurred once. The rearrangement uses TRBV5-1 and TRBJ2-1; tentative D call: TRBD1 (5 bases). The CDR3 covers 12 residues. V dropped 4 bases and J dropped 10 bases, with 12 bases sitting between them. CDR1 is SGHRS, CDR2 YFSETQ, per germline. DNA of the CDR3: TGCGCCAGCAGCCAAAGGGGTTCGGAGCAGTTCTTC. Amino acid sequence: CASSQRGSEQFF.

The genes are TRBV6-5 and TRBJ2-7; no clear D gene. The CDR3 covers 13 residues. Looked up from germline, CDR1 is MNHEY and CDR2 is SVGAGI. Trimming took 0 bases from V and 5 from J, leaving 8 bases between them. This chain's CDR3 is CASSYSIAHEQYF. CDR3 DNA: TGTGCCAGCAGTTACTCGATAGCTCACGAGCAGTACTTC.

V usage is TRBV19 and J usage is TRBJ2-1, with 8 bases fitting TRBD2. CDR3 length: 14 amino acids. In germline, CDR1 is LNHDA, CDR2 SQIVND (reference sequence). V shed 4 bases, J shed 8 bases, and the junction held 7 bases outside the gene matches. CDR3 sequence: CASSRPGLVYEQFF. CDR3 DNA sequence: TGTGCCAGTAGTAGACCGGGACTAGTTTATGAGCAGTTCTTC.

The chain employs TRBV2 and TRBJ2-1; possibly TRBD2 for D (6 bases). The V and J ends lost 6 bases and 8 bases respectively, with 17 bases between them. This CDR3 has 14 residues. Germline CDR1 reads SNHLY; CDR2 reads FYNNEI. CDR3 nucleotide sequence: TGTGCCAGCAGATCCTCGGGGGTATTTTATGAGCAGTTCTTC. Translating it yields CASRSSGVFYEQFF.

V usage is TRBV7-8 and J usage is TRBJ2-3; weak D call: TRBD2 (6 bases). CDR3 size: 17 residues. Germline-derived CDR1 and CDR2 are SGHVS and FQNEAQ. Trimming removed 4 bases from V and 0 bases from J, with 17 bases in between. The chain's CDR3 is CASSSLGGRGSTDTQYF. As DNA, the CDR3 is TGTGCCAGCAGCTCCCTCGGGGGTCGCGGGAGCACAGATACGCAGTATTTT.

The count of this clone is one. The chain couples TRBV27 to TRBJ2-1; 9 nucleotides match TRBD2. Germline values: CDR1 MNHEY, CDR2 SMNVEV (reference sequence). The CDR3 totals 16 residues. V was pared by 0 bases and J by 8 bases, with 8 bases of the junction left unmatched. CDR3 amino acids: CASSLSRSGRQHEQFF. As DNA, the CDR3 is TGTGCCAGCAGTTTATCGAGAAGCGGGAGGCAGCATGAGCAGTTCTTC.